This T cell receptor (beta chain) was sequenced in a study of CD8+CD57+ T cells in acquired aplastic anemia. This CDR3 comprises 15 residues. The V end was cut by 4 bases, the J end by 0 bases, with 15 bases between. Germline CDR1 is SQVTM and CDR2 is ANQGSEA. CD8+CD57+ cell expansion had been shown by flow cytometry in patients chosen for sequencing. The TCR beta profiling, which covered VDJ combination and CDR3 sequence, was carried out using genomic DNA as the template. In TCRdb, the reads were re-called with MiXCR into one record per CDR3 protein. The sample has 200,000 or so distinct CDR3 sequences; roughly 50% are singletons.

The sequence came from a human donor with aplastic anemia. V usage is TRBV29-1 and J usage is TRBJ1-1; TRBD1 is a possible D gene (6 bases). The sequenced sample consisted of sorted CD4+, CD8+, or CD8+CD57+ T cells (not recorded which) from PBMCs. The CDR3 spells CSVVVRGPMNTEAFF. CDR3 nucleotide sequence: TGCAGCGTTGTAGTCAGGGGTCCCATGAACACTGAAGCTTTCTTT.